This T cell receptor beta chain was found in a study of neoadjuvant anti-PD-1 for oral cavity cancer. Study-level information: Most patients had three to four biweekly doses of 3 mg/kg nivolumab before resection. Patients without progression got a fourth dose around day 43. Study outcomes and limitations: With three patients per group, TCR findings need larger cohorts.

Clones were read by immunoSEQ multiplex PCR, and TCRdb kept only the in-frame ones, dropping some. In the table there are about 12,000 clones, 71% of which are singletons. There are a few counts of this clone. What it binds is unknown. The time point is: after neoadjuvant nivolumab, at surgical resection. Patients had newly diagnosed, untreated stage II-IVA oral cavity squamous cell carcinoma. Trimming removed 7 bases at V and 10 bases at J, with 19 bases between. Germline V gene sequence: CDR1 MNHEY, CDR2 SVGAGI. The CDR3 consists of 13 residues. The receptor comes from a person aged 35 to 85 with oral cavity squamous cell carcinoma. This sample comprised PBMCs, obtained after nivolumab (anti-PD-1) treatment. This chain joins TRBV6-5 and TRBJ1-1; maybe TRBD1 (6 bases). CDR3 nucleotides: TGTGCCAGCACCCTGCGGGGGGGGCGCCGAGCTTTCTTT. This sequence encodes CASTLRGGRRAFF.